The rows below give T cell receptor beta chains drawn from one sample of a study of vaccination and CD4 T cells after COVID-19. TCRdb re-called the PCR reads with MiXCR, one entry per CDR3 protein. This sample has several thousand distinct CDR3 sequences, with over 50% found just once. These receptors' targets are unknown. Input material: CD4+ T cells from blood, cultured in vitro. The receptor source for this set is a human donor in good health. The CDR3 runs from the conserved cysteine through the conserved F or W. A D gene is named only where the DNA matches it firmly. Some rows have no size entry. The others give once, few or many, or a class for an expanded clone.

D gene: NA
clone size: NA
J gene: TRBJ1-1
V gene: TRBV10-1
CDR3 protein: CASSDPSKGSTEAFF
CDR3 DNA: TGCGCCAGCAGTGACCCCTCCAAGGGGAGTACTGAAGCTTTCTTT

D gene: NA
clone size: NA
J gene: TRBJ1-5
V gene: TRBV6-5
CDR3 protein: CASSYSGRGEPQHF
CDR3 DNA: TGTGCCAGCAGTTACTCGGGAAGGGGTGAGCCCCAGCATTTT

D gene: NA
clone size: few
J gene: TRBJ1-3
V gene: TRBV6-1
CDR3 protein: CASSESWGPGNTIYF
CDR3 DNA: TGTGCCAGCAGTGAAAGTTGGGGGCCTGGAAACACCATATATTTT

D gene: TRBD1
clone size: once
J gene: TRBJ1-2
V gene: TRBV6-1
CDR3 protein: CASSSRDRGYGYTF
CDR3 DNA: TGTGCCAGCAGCAGCCGGGACAGGGGATATGGCTACACCTTC

D gene: NA
clone size: NA
J gene: TRBJ1-6
V gene: TRBV19
CDR3 protein: CASSIGRGSPLHF
CDR3 DNA: TGTGCCAGTAGTATAGGTCGGGGATCACCCCTCCACTTT

D gene: NA
clone size: once
J gene: TRBJ2-5
V gene: TRBV28
CDR3 protein: CASSLLGLGGRETQYF
CDR3 DNA: TGTGCCAGCAGTTTACTCGGACTAGGGGGTAGGGAGACCCAGTACTTC

D gene: TRBD1
clone size: NA
J gene: TRBJ2-7
V gene: TRBV7-9
CDR3 protein: CASRRTGRSYEQYF
CDR3 DNA: TGTGCCAGCAGGCGGACAGGCCGCTCCTACGAGCAGTACTTC

D gene: NA
clone size: NA
J gene: TRBJ2-7
V gene: TRBV5-1
CDR3 protein: CASSLARSYEQYF
CDR3 DNA: TGCGCCAGCAGCTTGGCTCGTTCCTACGAGCAGTACTTC

D gene: NA
clone size: NA
J gene: TRBJ2-1
V gene: TRBV18
CDR3 protein: CASSPRRGPYNEQFF
CDR3 DNA: TGTGCCAGCTCTCCTCGACGCGGGCCCTACAATGAGCAGTTCTTC

D gene: TRBD2
clone size: NA
J gene: TRBJ2-3
V gene: TRBV6-2/TRBV6-3
CDR3 protein: CASSYAGTILTQYF
CDR3 DNA: TGTGCCAGCAGTTACGCCGGGACTATCCTTACGCAGTATTTT

D gene: NA
clone size: NA
J gene: TRBJ1-6
V gene: TRBV6-1
CDR3 protein: CASQKVLDNSPLHF
CDR3 DNA: TGTGCCAGCCAGAAGGTCCTGGATAATTCACCCCTCCACTTT

D gene: TRBD1
clone size: few
J gene: TRBJ1-5
V gene: TRBV24-1
CDR3 protein: CATSEGQINQPQHF
CDR3 DNA: TGTGCCACCAGTGAGGGACAGATTAATCAGCCCCAGCATTTT

D gene: NA
clone size: once
J gene: TRBJ2-5
V gene: TRBV21-1
CDR3 protein: CASSNPRTSGRVWETQYF
CDR3 DNA: TGTGCCAGCAGCAACCCTCGGACTAGCGGGAGGGTGTGGGAGACCCAGTACTTC

D gene: NA
clone size: NA
J gene: TRBJ1-5
V gene: TRBV6-2/TRBV6-3
CDR3 protein: CASRRGEGGRFSNQPQHF
CDR3 DNA: TGTGCCAGCAGACGAGGGGAGGGGGGGCGATTCAGCAATCAGCCCCAGCATTTT

D gene: NA
clone size: NA
J gene: TRBJ2-3
V gene: TRBV30
CDR3 protein: CAWSPPADTQYF
CDR3 DNA: TGTGCCTGGAGCCCCCCGGCAGATACGCAGTATTTT

D gene: NA
clone size: NA
J gene: TRBJ2-1
V gene: TRBV27
CDR3 protein: CASSLSAGATYNEQFF
CDR3 DNA: TGTGCCAGCAGTTTATCGGCGGGGGCTACCTACAATGAGCAGTTCTTC

D gene: NA
clone size: NA
J gene: TRBJ2-3
V gene: TRBV6-1
CDR3 protein: CASSEDKTAQYF
CDR3 DNA: TGTGCCAGCAGTGAAGACAAGACAGCGCAGTATTTT

D gene: TRBD1
clone size: NA
J gene: TRBJ2-7
V gene: TRBV7-6
CDR3 protein: CASSTGPGQGRHEQYF
CDR3 DNA: TGTGCCAGCAGCACAGGACCGGGACAGGGGCGCCACGAGCAGTACTTC

D gene: TRBD2
clone size: NA
J gene: TRBJ2-3
V gene: TRBV6-1
CDR3 protein: CVSSDRPGAGSTDTQYF
CDR3 DNA: TGTGTCAGCAGCGACCGGCCGGGAGCGGGGAGCACAGATACGCAGTATTTT

D gene: TRBD1
clone size: NA
J gene: TRBJ1-5
V gene: TRBV24-1
CDR3 protein: CATSATGGNQPQHF
CDR3 DNA: TGTGCCACCAGTGCGACAGGGGGCAATCAGCCCCAGCATTTT

D gene: NA
clone size: NA
J gene: TRBJ1-2
V gene: TRBV16
CDR3 protein: CASSQKSAGSGYTF
CDR3 DNA: TGTGCCAGCAGCCAAAAAAGCGCAGGATCTGGCTACACCTTC

D gene: NA
clone size: NA
J gene: TRBJ2-5
V gene: TRBV19
CDR3 protein: CASSRAEGNLPETQYF
CDR3 DNA: TGTGCCAGTAGTAGAGCCGAGGGTAATCTGCCAGAGACCCAGTACTTC

D gene: TRBD1
clone size: NA
J gene: TRBJ2-7
V gene: TRBV7-9
CDR3 protein: CASRRDSLRFQQYF
CDR3 DNA: TGTGCCAGCAGACGGGACAGCCTGAGGTTCCAGCAGTACTTC

D gene: TRBD1
clone size: NA
J gene: TRBJ1-4
V gene: TRBV6-2/TRBV6-3
CDR3 protein: CASSYSGTGGANEKLFF
CDR3 DNA: TGTGCCAGCAGTTACTCCGGGACAGGGGGCGCGAACGAAAAACTGTTTTTT

D gene: NA
clone size: NA
J gene: TRBJ2-3
V gene: TRBV2
CDR3 protein: CASSELGVSATDTQYF
CDR3 DNA: TGTGCCAGCAGTGAACTAGGTGTCAGCGCCACAGATACGCAGTATTTT

D gene: TRBD1
clone size: NA
J gene: TRBJ1-5
V gene: TRBV19
CDR3 protein: CASQMDRGRNQPQHF
CDR3 DNA: TGTGCCAGTCAGATGGACAGGGGGCGTAATCAGCCCCAGCATTTT

D gene: TRBD2
clone size: few
J gene: TRBJ2-3
V gene: TRBV27
CDR3 protein: CASRSRGGASDTQYF
CDR3 DNA: TGTGCCAGCAGATCCCGGGGGGGGGCTTCAGATACGCAGTATTTT

D gene: TRBD1
clone size: NA
J gene: TRBJ2-7
V gene: TRBV5-1
CDR3 protein: CASSLGQGSSYEQYF
CDR3 DNA: TGCGCCAGCAGCTTAGGACAGGGGAGCTCCTACGAGCAGTACTTC

D gene: NA
clone size: NA
J gene: TRBJ1-1
V gene: TRBV6-1
CDR3 protein: CASSGYTEAFF
CDR3 DNA: TGTGCCAGCAGTGGGTACACTGAAGCTTTCTTT

D gene: TRBD2
clone size: NA
J gene: TRBJ2-7
V gene: TRBV12-3/TRBV12-4
CDR3 protein: CASSSRGSGLYEQYF
CDR3 DNA: TGTGCCAGCAGTTCCCGCGGGAGCGGGCTCTACGAGCAGTACTTC

D gene: NA
clone size: few
J gene: TRBJ1-6
V gene: TRBV25-1
CDR3 protein: CASLSGGLNSPLHF
CDR3 DNA: TGTGCCAGCCTATCCGGGGGGCTGAATTCACCCCTCCACTTT

D gene: NA
clone size: NA
J gene: TRBJ1-1
V gene: TRBV20-1
CDR3 protein: CSARVSGLKNTEAFF
CDR3 DNA: TGCAGTGCTAGAGTGAGCGGGTTAAAGAACACTGAAGCTTTCTTT

D gene: NA
clone size: NA
J gene: TRBJ2-3
V gene: TRBV12-3/TRBV12-4
CDR3 protein: CASAGGIADTDTQYF
CDR3 DNA: TGTGCCAGCGCCGGGGGAATAGCGGACACAGATACGCAGTATTTT

D gene: NA
clone size: NA
J gene: TRBJ1-2
V gene: TRBV19
CDR3 protein: CASIGVHGYTF
CDR3 DNA: TGTGCCAGTATTGGGGTTCATGGCTACACCTTC

D gene: NA
clone size: once
J gene: TRBJ1-2
V gene: TRBV19
CDR3 protein: CASMTRPYGYTF
CDR3 DNA: TGTGCCAGTATGACAAGACCTTATGGCTACACCTTC

D gene: TRBD2
clone size: NA
J gene: TRBJ2-6
V gene: TRBV30
CDR3 protein: CAWSVGGSAGANVLTF
CDR3 DNA: TGTGCCTGGAGTGTGGGAGGGTCTGCTGGGGCCAACGTCCTGACTTTC

D gene: NA
clone size: NA
J gene: TRBJ2-5
V gene: TRBV5-1
CDR3 protein: CASSLAGIGVYFSETQYF
CDR3 DNA: TGCGCCAGCAGCTTGGCGGGTATCGGCGTCTACTTCTCGGAGACCCAGTACTTC

D gene: TRBD1
clone size: NA
J gene: TRBJ1-2
V gene: TRBV12-3/TRBV12-4
CDR3 protein: CASSQGQGNGYTF
CDR3 DNA: TGTGCCAGCAGTCAGGGACAGGGAAATGGCTACACCTTC

D gene: NA
clone size: once
J gene: TRBJ1-5
V gene: TRBV30
CDR3 protein: CAWSGGGVQPQHF
CDR3 DNA: TGTGCCTGGAGTGGTGGGGGGGTTCAGCCCCAGCATTTT

D gene: NA
clone size: NA
J gene: TRBJ1-2
V gene: TRBV20-1
CDR3 protein: CSAREGNWGYGYTF
CDR3 DNA: TGCAGTGCTAGAGAGGGGAATTGGGGCTATGGCTACACCTTC

D gene: TRBD1
clone size: NA
J gene: TRBJ2-2
V gene: TRBV19
CDR3 protein: CASTLGQGTANTGELFF
CDR3 DNA: TGTGCCAGTACCCTCGGACAGGGTACGGCGAACACCGGGGAGCTGTTTTTT

D gene: NA
clone size: NA
J gene: TRBJ2-7
V gene: TRBV7-2
CDR3 protein: CASSPGPGEGEQYF
CDR3 DNA: TGTGCCAGCAGCCCGGGACCGGGAGAAGGCGAGCAGTACTTC

D gene: TRBD1
clone size: NA
J gene: TRBJ1-5
V gene: TRBV6-1
CDR3 protein: CASTRGQGNNQPQHF
CDR3 DNA: TGTGCCAGCACCAGAGGACAGGGCAACAATCAGCCCCAGCATTTT

D gene: NA
clone size: few
J gene: TRBJ1-1
V gene: TRBV7-2
CDR3 protein: CASSLAGFRTEAFF
CDR3 DNA: TGTGCCAGCAGCTTAGCGGGGTTCCGCACTGAAGCTTTCTTT

D gene: TRBD1
clone size: NA
J gene: TRBJ1-1
V gene: TRBV7-9
CDR3 protein: CASSRTGVNTEAFF
CDR3 DNA: TGTGCCAGCAGCCGGACAGGGGTGAACACTGAAGCTTTCTTT

D gene: NA
clone size: NA
J gene: TRBJ2-3
V gene: TRBV20-1
CDR3 protein: CSARGGAGDTQYF
CDR3 DNA: TGCAGTGCCCGAGGGGGGGCCGGAGATACGCAGTATTTT

D gene: TRBD1
clone size: NA
J gene: TRBJ2-3
V gene: TRBV5-5
CDR3 protein: CASSLAGQGKTDTQYF
CDR3 DNA: TGTGCCAGCAGCTTGGCCGGACAGGGTAAGACAGATACGCAGTATTTT

D gene: NA
clone size: NA
J gene: TRBJ1-1
V gene: TRBV7-9
CDR3 protein: CASSLGVGTEAFF
CDR3 DNA: TGTGCCAGCAGCTTAGGGGTGGGCACTGAAGCTTTCTTT

D gene: TRBD2
clone size: NA
J gene: TRBJ2-7
V gene: TRBV2
CDR3 protein: CASRIGLGIYEQYF
CDR3 DNA: TGTGCCAGTCGGATAGGACTAGGGATATACGAGCAGTACTTC

D gene: NA
clone size: NA
J gene: TRBJ2-3
V gene: TRBV12-3/TRBV12-4
CDR3 protein: CASRRYGTDTQYF
CDR3 DNA: TGTGCCAGCAGACGATACGGGACAGATACGCAGTATTTT

D gene: NA
clone size: NA
J gene: TRBJ2-7
V gene: TRBV7-9
CDR3 protein: CASSLGTLRHSDEQYF
CDR3 DNA: TGTGCCAGCAGCTTAGGTACCCTTCGCCATTCAGACGAGCAGTACTTC

D gene: TRBD2
clone size: NA
J gene: TRBJ2-3
V gene: TRBV20-1
CDR3 protein: CSARGGGQGGAGGPDTQYF
CDR3 DNA: TGCAGTGCTAGAGGAGGGGGGCAGGGGGGAGCGGGGGGGCCCGATACGCAGTATTTT

D gene: NA
clone size: NA
J gene: TRBJ2-2
V gene: TRBV7-2
CDR3 protein: CASSSTGTLNTGELFF
CDR3 DNA: TGTGCCAGCAGCTCGACCGGGACACTCAACACCGGGGAGCTGTTTTTT

D gene: NA
clone size: NA
J gene: TRBJ2-3
V gene: TRBV7-2
CDR3 protein: CASSLEDSSYTRYF
CDR3 DNA: TGTGCCAGCAGCTTAGAGGACTCGTCTTATACGCGGTATTTT